Only a few counts were recorded for the clone carrying this T cell receptor beta chain. CDR1 is GTSNPN, CDR2 SVGIG, per germline (reference sequence). This CDR3 contains 15 residues. J was trimmed by 5 bases and V by 3 bases; bases with no gene match: 9. The data are from a study of blood T cell repertoires in COVID-19. Study at large: The samples span acute and convalescent COVID-19 from the United States, Italy and Spain. PBMCs, B-cell-depleted T cells, or T cells were the source of the cDNA or gDNA that made up the material.

The data were produced by immunoSEQ multiplex PCR, yet TCRdb's version contains in-frame clones alone and is incomplete. The table records tens of thousands of clones, approximately 88% of them present only once. This sequence was found in a woman older than 75 with active or convalescent COVID-19. J is TRBJ1-4 and V is TRBV30; 7 nucleotides line up with TRBD1. The sequenced sample was peripheral blood. The CDR3 here is CAWSTGTVKNEKLFF. CDR3 nucleotides: TGTGCCTGGAGCACAGGGACAGTAAAGAATGAAAAACTGTTTTTT. Complete variable domain (other parts from reference TRBV30 and TRBJ1-4): SQTIHQWPATLVQPVGSPLSLECTVEGTSNPNLYWYRQAAGRGLQLLFYSVGIGQISSEVPQNLSASRPQDRQFILSSKKLLLSDSGFYLCAWSTGTVKNEKLFFGSGTQLSVL.